The rows below give T cell receptor beta chains drawn from one sample of a study of blood T cell repertoires in COVID-19. Some clones are missing from TCRdb's copy, which holds only in-frame ones; the method was immunoSEQ multiplex PCR. This sample has over 250,000 clones, with under 90% found just once. Input material: peripheral blood. Receptors were obtained from a woman in her forties or fifties who had recovered from COVID-19. CDR3s include the opening cysteine and the closing phenylalanine or tryptophan. The order of the fields is J gene, D gene, V gene, clone size, CDR3 protein, CDR3 DNA. A D gene is named only where the DNA matches it firmly. Rows give clone size only sometimes, using once, few, many, or a class for an expanded clone.

TRBJ1-3	.	TRBV18	.	CASSPSPGDTSGNTIYF	TGTGCCAGCTCACCCTCACCAGGGGATACCTCTGGAAACACCATATATTTT
TRBJ2-3	TRBD1	TRBV28	.	CASSWTGVDTQYF	TGTGCCAGCTCCTGGACAGGGGTAGATACGCAGTATTTT
TRBJ2-7	.	TRBV2	.	CASSSTYEQYF	TGTGCCAGCAGTTCAACCTACGAGCAGTACTTC
TRBJ2-7	.	TRBV5-8	.	CASLPGITRSYEQYF	TGTGCCAGCCTCCCCGGGATTACACGCTCCTACGAGCAGTACTTC
TRBJ2-5	.	TRBV2	once	CASSGGRGLAETQYF	TGTGCCAGCAGTGGAGGGCGGGGGCTGGCAGAGACCCAGTACTTC
TRBJ1-1	TRBD1	TRBV7-6	few	CASSFRTGIGTEAFF	TGTGCCAGCAGCTTTCGGACAGGCATAGGGACTGAAGCTTTCTTT
TRBJ2-7	TRBD2	TRBV2	.	CASSPGTSEGRYEQYF	TGTGCCAGCAGTCCTGGGACTAGCGAAGGACGGTACGAGCAGTACTTC
TRBJ2-1	TRBD2	TRBV6-2/TRBV6-3	.	CASSSASGSLNNEQFF	TGTGCCAGCAGTTCCGCTAGCGGGAGTTTGAACAATGAGCAGTTCTTC
TRBJ2-1	TRBD2	TRBV5-6	.	CASSFLASGQEHNEQFF	TGTGCCAGCAGCTTTTTGGCTAGCGGACAAGAACACAATGAGCAGTTCTTC
TRBJ2-6	.	TRBV19	.	CASSIQHSGANVLTF	TGTGCCAGTAGTATTCAACACTCTGGGGCCAACGTCCTGACTTTC
TRBJ2-3	TRBD2	TRBV28	.	CSRRTSGRADTQYF	TGTAGTCGCCGGACTAGCGGGAGGGCAGATACGCAGTATTTT
TRBJ2-7	TRBD1	TRBV4-3	.	CASSQAGGQGYEQYF	TGCGCCAGCAGCCAAGCGGGGGGACAGGGCTACGAGCAGTACTTC
TRBJ2-7	.	TRBV2	.	CASSEPLDNEQYF	TGTGCCAGCAGTGAACCCCTCGACAACGAGCAGTACTTC
TRBJ1-2	.	TRBV28	.	CASSSRVDYGYTF	TGTGCCAGCAGTTCCCGGGTAGACTATGGCTACACCTTC
TRBJ1-4	TRBD1	TRBV5-4	.	CASSLFLTTGTVEKLFF	TGTGCCAGCAGCTTGTTCCTGACGACAGGGACCGTCGAAAAACTGTTTTTT
TRBJ1-2	.	TRBV28	.	CASSSQDSGNNYGYTF	TGTGCCAGCAGTTCCCAGGACAGCGGAAATAACTATGGCTACACCTTC
TRBJ2-3	TRBD2	TRBV6-4	.	CASRQLAGDGTDTQYF	TGTGCCAGCAGACAACTAGCGGGAGATGGCACAGATACGCAGTATTTT
TRBJ2-2	TRBD1	TRBV6-6	.	CASSLQGAPPGELFF	TGTGCCAGCAGCCTTCAGGGGGCGCCCCCCGGGGAGCTGTTTTTT
TRBJ1-1	TRBD1	TRBV6-2/TRBV6-3	.	CASSSTTGEVEAFF	TGTGCCAGCAGTTCGACGACAGGGGAGGTCGAAGCTTTCTTT
TRBJ2-5	.	TRBV6-5	.	CASSYGGAWETQYF	TGTGCCAGCAGTTACGGAGGGGCTTGGGAGACCCAGTACTTC
TRBJ2-2	.	TRBV30	.	CAWVRINTGELFF	TGTGCCTGGGTGCGGATTAACACCGGGGAGCTGTTTTTT
TRBJ1-1	TRBD1	TRBV28	.	CASSNNRGRSTEAFF	TGTGCCAGCAGTAATAACAGGGGGCGCAGCACTGAAGCTTTCTTT
TRBJ1-5	TRBD1	TRBV9	.	CASSTGTGVYSNQPQHF	TGTGCCAGCAGCACCGGGACAGGGGTGTATAGCAATCAGCCCCAGCATTTT
TRBJ2-1	.	TRBV13	.	CASSPSSYNEQFF	TGTGCCAGCAGCCCTAGCTCCTACAATGAGCAGTTCTTC
TRBJ2-3	.	TRBV19	.	CATSLWGTRYTDTQYF	TGTGCTACCTCCCTGTGGGGCACTCGATACACAGATACGCAGTATTTT
TRBJ2-7	.	TRBV28	.	CASLSGTLNYEQYF	TGTGCCAGCCTTTCCGGGACACTTAACTACGAGCAGTACTTC
TRBJ2-3	TRBD2	TRBV18	once	CASSPTGTNTDTQYF	TGTGCCAGCTCACCAACCGGGACTAACACAGATACGCAGTATTTT
TRBJ2-5	TRBD2	TRBV28	.	CASQAGAETQYF	TGTGCCAGCCAAGCGGGGGCGGAGACCCAGTACTTC
TRBJ1-5	TRBD1	TRBV19	.	CASSTPGQGNNQPQHF	TGTGCCAGTAGTACCCCCGGACAGGGGAACAATCAGCCCCAGCATTTT
TRBJ1-1	.	TRBV7-2	.	CASSFDRREAFF	TGTGCCAGCAGCTTTGATAGGAGGGAAGCTTTCTTT
TRBJ2-3	TRBD2	TRBV9	.	CASSSGTTSTDTQYF	TGTGCCAGCAGCAGCGGGACTACTAGCACAGATACGCAGTATTTT
TRBJ2-3	.	TRBV28	.	CASSNRDIGTDTQYF	TGTGCCAGCAGTAATAGGGACATTGGCACAGATACGCAGTATTTT
TRBJ2-7	TRBD2	TRBV6-6	.	CASSYGAGTGEQYF	TGTGCCAGCAGTTACGGAGCGGGAACTGGCGAGCAGTACTTC
TRBJ2-3	TRBD2	TRBV4-3	.	CASSQVFGTSSTDTQYF	TGCGCCAGCAGCCAAGTGTTCGGGACTAGCAGTACAGATACGCAGTATTTT
TRBJ1-2	.	TRBV27	many	CASSPRSGTYYGYTF	TGTGCCAGCAGTCCTCGGTCAGGCACATACTATGGCTACACCTTC
TRBJ1-6	TRBD1	TRBV28	many	CASSLPGQGAYNSPLHF	TGTGCCAGCAGTTTACCCGGACAGGGGGCCTATAATTCACCCCTCCACTTT
TRBJ1-1	.	TRBV7-9	few	CASSLAQGTEAFF	TGTGCCAGCAGCCTCGCCCAGGGGACTGAAGCTTTCTTT
TRBJ2-2	TRBD1	TRBV5-1	.	CASSRTGTANTGELFF	TGCGCCAGCAGCCGGACCGGGACAGCGAACACCGGGGAGCTGTTTTTT
TRBJ2-1	.	TRBV18	.	CASSLQGYEQFF	TGTGCCAGCTCATTACAGGGTTATGAGCAGTTCTTC
TRBJ2-3	TRBD2	TRBV6-4	.	CASSPSGSTDTQYF	TGTGCCAGCAGTCCTAGCGGAAGCACAGATACGCAGTATTTT
TRBJ2-3	.	TRBV9	.	CASSVSAGSTDTQYF	TGTGCCAGCAGCGTTTCCGCGGGGAGCACAGATACGCAGTATTTT
TRBJ2-1	TRBD1	TRBV7-2	.	CASSLAGTGVYNEQFF	TGTGCCAGCAGCTTAGCGGGGACAGGGGTCTACAATGAGCAGTTCTTC
TRBJ1-1	.	TRBV19	.	CASIIPGFTEAFF	TGTGCCAGTATAATACCAGGATTCACTGAAGCTTTCTTT
TRBJ2-7	TRBD1	TRBV4-2	.	CASSQDGQGPSYEQYF	TGTGCCAGCAGCCAAGATGGACAGGGGCCTTCCTACGAGCAGTACTTC
TRBJ1-5	TRBD1	TRBV19	.	CASRGQGQQPQHF	TGTGCCAGTAGGGGACAGGGGCAACAGCCCCAGCATTTT
TRBJ2-7	TRBD1	TRBV19	.	CASSAGQAYEQYF	TGTGCCAGTAGTGCGGGACAGGCCTACGAGCAGTACTTC
TRBJ1-5	TRBD1	TRBV4-1	.	CASSQVRTGDSQPQHF	TGCGCCAGCAGCCAAGTTAGGACAGGGGACAGTCAGCCCCAGCATTTT
TRBJ2-1	.	TRBV7-9	.	CASSLGTHDEQFF	TGTGCCAGCAGCTTAGGGACTCACGATGAGCAGTTCTTC
TRBJ2-7	.	TRBV29-1	.	CSVGGTVYEQYF	TGCAGCGTTGGCGGGACAGTCTACGAGCAGTACTTC
TRBJ1-5	.	TRBV5-1	.	CASSPGTPVGQPQHF	TGCGCCAGCAGCCCTGGGACACCGGTTGGGCAGCCCCAGCATTTT
TRBJ2-1	TRBD2	TRBV7-7	.	CASSYRPLAGGSYEQFF	TGTGCCAGCAGCTATAGACCCCTCGCGGGAGGTTCATATGAGCAGTTCTTC
TRBJ1-6	.	TRBV9	.	CASSGGRGQGSPLHF	TGTGCCAGCAGCGGGGGCAGGGGCCAGGGGTCACCCCTCCACTTT
TRBJ1-1	.	TRBV6-2/TRBV6-3	.	CASSYLPTEAFF	TGTGCCAGCAGTTACCTACCGACTGAAGCTTTCTTT
TRBJ1-1	.	TRBV14	few	CASRSSGKAFF	TGTGCCAGCAGATCCTCAGGGAAAGCTTTCTTT
TRBJ2-1	.	TRBV7-9	.	CASSLQGQGSSYNEQFF	TGTGCCAGCAGCTTACAGGGCCAGGGTAGCTCCTACAATGAGCAGTTCTTC